The T cell receptor beta chain described here comes from a study of beta chain features in type 1 diabetes. Sequenced material consisted of expressed TCRB transcripts (all of the isolated RNA was reverse transcribed). Only in-frame clones appear in the TCRdb table, and some are missing; sequencing was by immunoSEQ multiplex PCR. The sample yields a few hundred thousand clones, around 16% seen once. This clone was counted between two and nine times. Its antigen is undetermined. This CDR3 is built from 14 residues. Trimming cost V 5 bases and J 5 bases; bases outside gene matches: 9. Germline V gene lookup returns CDR1 GTSNPN and CDR2 SVGIG (reference sequence). Findings and limits, study-wide: VDJ junctions from type 1 diabetes patients carried fewer insertions and larger deletions. The naive, central memory and Treg TCRB repertoires looked more alike in patients than they did in healthy donors.

Heparinised blood was drawn once per donor, averaging roughly 120 mL. A CD45RO/CCR7/CD25/CD127/CD95/CD27 panel sorted naive, central memory, regulatory and stem cell-like memory CD4+ cells. The origin of this receptor is a young woman in good health. The rearrangement links TRBV30 to TRBJ2-3, with TRBD2 matching 8 bases. The sequencing input was naive CD4+ T cells from blood. The DNA for the CDR3 is TGTGCCTGGGGGAAGCGGGAGCTGGGAGATACGCAGTATTTT. Translation: CAWGKRELGDTQYF.